This entry features one T cell receptor beta chain sequence. The antigen is not known. Both subsets, CD45RA+ naive and CD45RA-negative memory, were split from the CD4+ cells. The sample originates from a study of shared clonotypes between healthy human individuals. General observations from the study: Generation probabilities of non-shared clonotypes were lower (relative to those shared by all four donors).

Assay used: immunoSEQ multiplex PCR; TCRdb lists only in-frame clones, some missing. The data show roughly 640,000 clones, more than 95% seen once. The trim removed 3 bases at V and 5 bases at J, leaving 7 bases unmatched. CDR3 size: 14 residues. CDR1 and CDR2 (germline): SGHNT, YYREEE (reference sequence). Sequenced sample: naive CD4+ T cells sorted from blood. Subset meaning: CD45RA+ positively selected. The receptor comes from a woman aged 30 to 39 in good health. The gene calls are TRBV5-4 and TRBJ2-5, with TRBD1 matching over 7 bases. The CDR3, as DNA: TGTGCCAGCAGCTCCCAGGGGGTGGGGGAGACCCAGTACTTC. It encodes CASSSQGVGETQYF.